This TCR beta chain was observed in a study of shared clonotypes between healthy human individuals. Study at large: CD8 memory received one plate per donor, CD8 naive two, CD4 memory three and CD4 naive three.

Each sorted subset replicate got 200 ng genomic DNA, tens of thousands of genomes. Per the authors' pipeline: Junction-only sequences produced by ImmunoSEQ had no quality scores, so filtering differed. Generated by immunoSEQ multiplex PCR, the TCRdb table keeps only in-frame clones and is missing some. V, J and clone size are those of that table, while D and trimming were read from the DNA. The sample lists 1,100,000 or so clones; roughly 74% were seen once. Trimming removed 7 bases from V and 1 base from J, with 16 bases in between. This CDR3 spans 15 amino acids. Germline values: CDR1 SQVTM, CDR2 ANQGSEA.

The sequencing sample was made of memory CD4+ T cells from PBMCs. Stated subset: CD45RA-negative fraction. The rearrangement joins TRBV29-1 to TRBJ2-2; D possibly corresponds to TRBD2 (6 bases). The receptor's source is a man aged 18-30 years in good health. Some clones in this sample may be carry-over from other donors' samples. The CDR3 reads CSAGGVEENTGELFF. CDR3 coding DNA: TGCAGCGCCGGAGGGGTGGAGGAGAACACCGGGGAGCTGTTTTTT.